This T cell receptor beta chain was sequenced during a study of T cell changes during pregnancy in multiple sclerosis. This clone was counted a few times. Clones were read by immunoSEQ multiplex PCR, and TCRdb kept only the in-frame ones, dropping some. The repertoire holds over 55,000 clones, around 94% seen once, with less than 4% in the top ten. The germline V and J ends were trimmed by 5 bases and 4 bases, with 11 bases remaining between them. The germline V gene has CDR1 LGHNT and CDR2 FRNRAP. This CDR3 region has 13 residues. This chain joins TRBV12-5 and TRBJ1-2; D call uncertain. The sequencing used CD8+ T cells from peripheral blood mononuclear cells, collected in the third trimester of pregnancy. The sequence was collected from a female donor with multiple sclerosis, enrolled in a pregnancy study. CDR3 sequence (DNA): TGTGCTAGTGGTAAGGACGGACTCTATGGCTACACCTTC. This sequence encodes CASGKDGLYGYTF. Full variable domain (outside the CDR3, taken from reference TRBV12-5 and TRBJ1-2): DARVTQTPRHKVTEMGQEVTMRCQPILGHNTVFWYRQTMMQGLELLAYFRNRAPLDDSGMPKDRFSAEMPDATLATLKIQPSEPRDSAVYFCASGKDGLYGYTFGSGTRLTVV.